This T cell receptor beta chain was sequenced in a study of T cells of healthy individuals. CDR1 is LGHNA and CDR2 is YSLEER in the germline V gene. The CDR3 totals 14 residues. Trimming took 0 bases from V and 5 from J, leaving 10 bases between them. At least ten counts were recorded for this clonotype. MiXCR, applied by TCRdb to the 5' RACE reads, yields one record per CDR3 protein. Of about 63,000 distinct CDR3 sequences detected, roughly 17% appear once; the ten largest clones hold approximately 4.6%. This chain uses TRBV4-3 with TRBJ2-5; D is uncertain. This TCR was sampled from a human donor in good health. Here the CDR3 reads CASSQDLGWETQYF. As DNA, the CDR3 is TGCGCCAGCAGCCAAGATTTAGGGTGGGAGACCCAGTACTTC.